Presented here are 30 T cell receptor beta chains from one specimen sequenced in a study of Ad26.COV2.S vaccination and SARS-CoV-2 variants. The protocol was immunoSEQ multiplex PCR, while the TCRdb copy is restricted to in-frame clones and leaves out a portion. The data contain 380,000 or so clones, about 87% of them singletons. Treatment specified: about 20 received Ad26.COV2.S at low or high dose, single or two shots; about five received placebo; per-sample allocation not given. Material that was analyzed had been drawn on day 63 after the first vaccine or placebo injection. The source was peripheral blood, collected in a trial of Ad26.COV2.S vaccine versus placebo. These receptors were collected from a person aged 18-60 years who received the Ad26.COV2.S COVID-19 vaccine or a placebo.

This sequence joins TRBV28 and TRBJ2-7, with TRBD2 identical over 10 bases. J was trimmed by 4 bases and V by 3 bases; bases with no gene match: 3. Germline V gives CDR1 MDHEN, CDR2 SYDVKM. CDR3 length equals 14 residues. CDR3 protein: CASSFSGRNYEQYF. The DNA for the CDR3 is TGTGCCAGCAGTTTTAGCGGGAGGAATTACGAGCAGTACTTC.

The chain joins TRBV19 to TRBJ1-3; possibly TRBD1 for D (6 bases). The V end was cut by 7 bases, the J end by 4 bases, with 17 bases between. The CDR3 spans 15 residues. Germline V gene lookup returns CDR1 LNHDA and CDR2 SQIVND (reference sequence). CDR3 bases: TGTGCCAGTACCCCCCAAACCGGGACAGGAAACACCATATATTTT. Translation gives CASTPQTGTGNTIYF.

The rearrangement uses TRBV6-2 or TRBV6-3 and TRBJ1-5; a weak D match, TRBD1 (6 bases). CDR1 is MNHEY, CDR2 SVGEGT, per germline. The CDR3 sequence is 17 residues long. V lost 3 bases to trimming and J lost 1 base, with 16 bases between them. The CDR3 DNA is TGTGCCAGCAGTTATTTCACAGGGCGCCCCAGCAATCAGCCCCAGCATTTT. The encoded protein is CASSYFTGRPSNQPQHF.

J is TRBJ1-5 and V is TRBV19, with unresolved D. CDR1 LNHDA and CDR2 SQIVND come from the germline V gene (reference sequence). There are 14 residues in the CDR3. Trimming took 6 bases from V and 7 from J, leaving 16 bases between them. CDR3: CASRMSQAGQPQHF. The CDR3 DNA reads as TGTGCCAGTAGAATGTCGCAGGCGGGCCAGCCCCAGCATTTT.

This chain connects TRBV19 to TRBJ1-5; perhaps TRBD1 as D (5 bases). From germline, CDR1 is LNHDA and CDR2 SQIVND (reference sequence). The CDR3 loop spans 15 amino acids. V lost 4 bases, J lost 2 bases, and 12 bases lay in between. The CDR3 region is CASSTLGDGNQPQHF. CDR3 nucleotide sequence: TGTGCCAGTAGTACCCTGGGGGACGGCAATCAGCCCCAGCATTTT.

The gene calls are TRBV6-2 or TRBV6-3 and TRBJ2-2, with 15 bases that match TRBD2. The CDR3 spans 16 residues. J was trimmed by 4 bases and V by 6 bases; bases with no gene match: 3. In germline, CDR1 is MNHEY, CDR2 SVGEGT. CDR3 sequence (DNA): TGTGCCAGCAGCCGGGGACTAGCGGGAGGCACCGGGGAGCTGTTTTTT. This codes for CASSRGLAGGTGELFF.

This chain links TRBV7-9 with TRBJ2-7; tentatively, D is TRBD1 (6 bases). This CDR3 is built from 13 residues. V dropped 8 bases and J dropped 2 bases, with 13 bases sitting between them. Germline V gene lookup returns CDR1 SEHNR and CDR2 FQNEAQ (reference sequence). CDR3 protein: CASLLTGTYEQYF. CDR3 coding DNA: TGTGCCAGCCTACTCACAGGGACCTACGAGCAGTACTTC.

The chain carries TRBV7-2 and TRBJ2-1; 7 bases fit TRBD1. The J segment lost 6 bases and the V segment lost 2 bases, leaving 1 base of the junction unmatched. CDR1 and CDR2 from the germline V gene are SGHTA and FQGNSA. This CDR3 is built from 13 residues. The CDR3 DNA sequence: TGTGCCAGCAGCTTAAACAGGGGCAATGAGCAGTTCTTC. Protein sequence: CASSLNRGNEQFF.

The chain is built from TRBV30 and TRBJ2-7; D unresolved. The V gene's germline CDR1 is GTSNPN and CDR2 SVGIG (reference sequence). Between the trimmed V and J ends, which lost 1 base and 1 base, there was a span of 11 bases. CDR3 length equals 14 residues. CDR3 coding DNA: TGTGCCTGGAGTGGAAATACCCGATCCTACGAGCAGTACTTC. Translated: CAWSGNTRSYEQYF. Using reference TRBV30 and TRBJ2-7 for the parts outside the CDR3, the full variable domain is SQTIHQWPATLVQPVGSPLSLECTVEGTSNPNLYWYRQAAGRGLQLLFYSVGIGQISSEVPQNLSASRPQDRQFILSSKKLLLSDSGFYLCAWSGNTRSYEQYFGPGTRLTVT.

This chain uses TRBV9 with TRBJ2-1; 9 nucleotides agree with TRBD2. Trimming at V came to 7 bases and at J to 12 bases, leaving 14 bases not matched to a gene. This CDR3 contains 14 residues. Germline V gives CDR1 SGDLS, CDR2 YYNGEE. In nucleotides, the CDR3 is TGTGCCAGCCCCCCCCTCCTAGCGGGGACCAGGCAGTTCTTC. Translation gives CASPPLLAGTRQFF. Complete variable domain (other parts from reference TRBV9 and TRBJ2-1): DSGVTQTPKHLITATGQRVTLRCSPRSGDLSVYWYQQSLDQGLQFLIQYYNGEERAKGNILERFSAQQFPDLHSELNLSSLELGDSALYFCASPPLLAGTRQFFGPGTRLTVL.

The V and J genes are TRBV11-2 and TRBJ1-2; D not certain. V dropped 1 base and J dropped 7 bases, with 10 bases sitting between them. This CDR3 has 13 residues. Germline values: CDR1 SGHAT, CDR2 FQNNGV. This CDR3 reads CASSLGRVGGYTF. Here the CDR3 DNA reads TGTGCCAGCAGCTTAGGGAGGGTGGGTGGCTACACCTTC.

The chain combines TRBV30 with TRBJ2-3; D not certain. Trimming removed 0 bases from V and 8 bases from J, with 21 bases in between. This CDR3 is 16 amino acids long. Germline V gives CDR1 GTSNPN, CDR2 SVGIG (reference sequence). The CDR3 nucleotides are TGTGCCTGGAGTGTATTAGAACTTACGAAAAGAGGTACGCAGTATTTT. As protein: CAWSVLELTKRGTQYF.

The V and J genes are TRBV27 and TRBJ1-1, with D possibly matching TRBD1 (5 bases). Per the germline V gene, CDR1 is MNHEY and CDR2 is SMNVEV (reference sequence). The CDR3 spans 14 residues. The V gene lost 5 bases and the J gene lost 5 bases, with 15 bases spanning the gap. The chain's CDR3 is CASSLSGGGTEAFF. In DNA, the CDR3 is TGTGCCAGCAGTCTCTCCGGGGGTGGGACTGAAGCTTTCTTT.

This chain uses TRBV11-2 with TRBJ2-4; 10 bases are shared with TRBD2. This CDR3 has 14 amino acids. Germline V CDR1 and CDR2: SGHAT, FQNNGV. J lost 10 bases, V lost 3 bases, and 6 bases had no gene match. In DNA form, the CDR3 reads TGTGCCAGCAGCTTCGAGCGGGGGGGAAGTATTCAGTACTTC. Amino acids: CASSFERGGSIQYF.

The rearrangement uses TRBV3-1 (or the pseudogene TRBV3-2) and TRBJ1-5; D unclear. Germline loops: CDR1 LGHDT, CDR2 YNNKEL (reference sequence). CDR3 length: 16 residues. The ends were cut back, 1 base at V and 5 bases at J, with 15 bases in the middle. CDR3 bases: TGTGCCAGCAGCCAAGGATTTATGGCCGGCGATCAGCCCCAGCATTTT. Translation: CASSQGFMAGDQPQHF.

The CDR3 region is CASSFLQGPETQYF. The CDR3 DNA is TGTGCCAGCAGCTTCCTCCAGGGGCCCGAGACCCAGTACTTC. The chain uses TRBV7-2 and TRBJ2-5, with D possibly matching TRBD1 (6 bases). The CDR3 has 14 amino acids. CDR1 is SGHTA, CDR2 FQGNSA, per germline. Deletions cut 3 bases from V and 5 bases from J, with 13 bases between.

The gene calls are TRBV7-3 and TRBJ2-7; 11 bases fit TRBD1. CDR1 is SGHTA, CDR2 FQGTGA, per germline. The CDR3 spans 15 residues. V dropped 2 bases and J dropped 2; count of bases not matched to a gene: 2. The CDR3 region is CASSLSGQGAYEQYF. The DNA for the CDR3 is TGTGCCAGCAGCTTATCGGGACAGGGGGCCTACGAGCAGTACTTC.

The CDR3 DNA sequence: TGTGCCAGTAGTATCATCCCCGCGTACAGGGGCAATGAGCAGTTCTTC. Amino acids: CASSIIPAYRGNEQFF. The V and J genes are TRBV19 and TRBJ2-1; TRBD1 agrees at 7 bases. V was clipped by 3 bases and J by 6 bases; unmatched bases: 11. The CDR3 length is 16 residues. The germline V gene encodes CDR1 LNHDA and CDR2 SQIVND (reference sequence).

The genes are TRBV5-1 and TRBJ1-5; TRBD1 is a possible D gene (5 bases). V was pared by 4 bases and J by 4 bases, with 15 bases between. CDR3 size: 15 residues. Germline V gene lookup returns CDR1 SGHRS and CDR2 YFSETQ. The CDR3 spells CASSRSGGRNQPQHF. CDR3 DNA: TGCGCCAGCAGCCGCTCCGGGGGGAGGAATCAGCCCCAGCATTTT. Looking up the rest from reference TRBV5-1 and TRBJ1-5 gives the full variable domain: KAGVTQTPRYLIKTRGQQVTLSCSPISGHRSVSWYQQTPGQGLQFLFEYFSETQRNKGNFPGRFSGRQFSNSRSEMNVSTLELGDSALYLCASSRSGGRNQPQHFGDGTRLSIL.

In this sample, this clone turned up once. The chain has TRBV18 and TRBJ2-7, with D possibly TRBD1 on 5 matching bases. This CDR3 comprises 14 residues. V lost 1 base and J 4 bases, leaving 11 bases between the germline ends. Germline-derived CDR1 and CDR2 are KGHSH and LQKENI. This chain's CDR3 is CASSPLETAYEQYF. The CDR3 bases are TGTGCCAGCTCACCACTGGAGACAGCATACGAGCAGTACTTC.

The rearrangement uses TRBV10-3 and TRBJ2-1; 8 positions agree with TRBD1. V was clipped by 6 bases and J by 4 bases; unmatched bases: 14. Germline lookup yields CDR1 ENHRY and CDR2 SYGVKD. The CDR3 is made up of 17 amino acids. CDR3 region: CAIRGRRGTGIYNEQFF. The CDR3 DNA sequence: TGTGCCATCAGGGGCCGTCGCGGGACAGGCATATACAATGAGCAGTTCTTC.

V is TRBV4-2 and J is TRBJ1-1; tentatively, D is TRBD1 (6 bases). Trimming took 1 base from V and 3 from J, leaving 21 bases between them. The germline gives CDR1 LGHNA, CDR2 YNFKEQ. This CDR3 is 18 amino acids long. DNA of the CDR3: TGTGCCAGCAGCCAAGCCCCTCCAGGGGAAAGGTGGGACACTGAAGCTTTCTTT. This encodes CASSQAPPGERWDTEAFF.

The chain is built from TRBV28 and TRBJ2-6; D not certain. Deletions cut 3 bases from V and 2 bases from J, with 17 bases between. In germline, CDR1 is MDHEN, CDR2 SYDVKM. The CDR3 is 18 amino acids. This chain's CDR3 is CASSFMAGLVTGANVLTF. The CDR3 nucleotides are TGTGCCAGCAGTTTTATGGCAGGTCTTGTTACTGGGGCCAACGTCCTGACTTTC.

The CDR3 bases are TGTGCCAGCAGTCGAGGACTAGCGGGAGTATCGGAGCAGTTCTTC. Its translation is CASSRGLAGVSEQFF. V and J are TRBV6-2 or TRBV6-3 and TRBJ2-1; 13 bases match TRBD2. This CDR3 spans 15 amino acids. Looked up from germline, CDR1 is MNHEY and CDR2 is SVGEGT. Trimming removed 5 bases from V and 10 bases from J; junction bases left unmatched: 8.

A word on this clone: An end of the junction does not agree with germline; a read error may underlie this. J is TRBJ1-5 and V is TRBV5-4; weak D call: TRBD1 (5 bases). This CDR3 is built from 17 residues. Germline CDR1 reads SGHNT; CDR2 reads YYREEE (reference sequence). CDR3 in amino acids: CATSKGQGGYSNQPQHF. CDR3 bases: TGTGCCACCAGCAAGGGGCAGGGAGGGTATAGCAATCAGCCCCAGCATTTT.

The V call is TRBV9, the J call TRBJ2-7; D gene unclear. This CDR3 region has 14 residues. V was cut by 3 bases and J by 2 bases, with 12 bases left in between. Per the germline V gene, CDR1 is SGDLS and CDR2 is YYNGEE. The CDR3 is CASSEPLRPYEQYF. The CDR3 DNA reads TGTGCCAGCAGCGAACCCCTCCGGCCCTACGAGCAGTACTTC.

The chain joins TRBV6-5 to TRBJ1-5; D is perhaps TRBD1 (5 bases). The CDR3 extends over 15 amino acids. V dropped 6 bases and J dropped 4 bases, with 16 bases sitting between them. Germline V gene data show CDR1 as MNHEY and CDR2 as SVGAGI. The CDR3 sequence: CASRLTPGLNQPQHF. Here the CDR3 DNA reads TGTGCCAGCAGGCTAACCCCGGGACTAAATCAGCCCCAGCATTTT.

The chain combines TRBV28 with TRBJ1-5; unclear D gene. The CDR3 consists of 14 residues. V lost 1 base and J 1 base, leaving 5 bases between the germline ends. Germline-derived CDR1 and CDR2 are MDHEN and SYDVKM. CDR3 sequence (DNA): TGTGCCAGCAGTTTATCCCCAAGCAATCAGCCCCAGCATTTT. Its protein is CASSLSPSNQPQHF.

This rearrangement joins TRBV12-3 or TRBV12-4 to TRBJ2-7; possibly TRBD2 for D (5 bases). The CDR3 totals 13 residues. Between the trimmed V and J ends, which lost 3 bases and 4 bases, there was a span of 10 bases. The DNA for the CDR3 is TGTGCCAGCAGTTTTAGCGTGGGGTACGAGCAGTACTTC. Its translation: CASSFSVGYEQYF.

This chain joins TRBV27 and TRBJ1-2; no firm D call. Germline CDR1 MNHEY, CDR2 SMNVEV (reference sequence). This CDR3 contains 13 residues. V was trimmed by 3 bases and J by 8 bases, leaving 13 bases between them. The CDR3 loop is CASSFRGLVGYTF. The CDR3 DNA is TGTGCCAGCAGTTTTCGAGGCCTCGTGGGCTACACCTTC.